Reported below is one T cell receptor beta chain. The source of the sample is a study of blood T cell repertoires in COVID-19. About the research overall: The United States, Italy and Spain were the sources of the acute and convalescent COVID-19 samples.

The CDR3 contains 15 residues. V lost 5 bases and J lost 0, with 13 bases in between. CDR1 and CDR2 (germline): SGHTA, FQGNSA. Here immunoSEQ multiplex PCR was the method, and the copy in TCRdb shows in-frame clones only, minus some. The sample lists some 130,000 clones; approximately 86% were seen once. This receptor was identified in a woman in her 50s who had recovered from COVID-19. The sample consisted of peripheral blood. The J gene is TRBJ1-1, the V gene TRBV7-2; D is undetermined. CDR3 bases: TGTGCCAGCAGCCGTTCGAGGGATGTGAACACTGAAGCTTTCTTT. This codes for CASSRSRDVNTEAFF.